The source of this T cell receptor (beta chain) is a study of Graves' ophthalmopathy and Graves' hyperthyroidism. Overall study findings and caveats: Discrimination between ophthalmopathy and stable hyperthyroidism by a 13-signature model showed 87.88% sensitivity and roughly 80% specificity.

This clonotype was observed many times. What it binds is not known. Clinical symptoms, serum thyroxine, TRAb, thyroid ultrasound and orbital computed tomography determined diagnosis. The CDR3 loop spans 16 amino acids. The germline V gene has CDR1 ENHRY and CDR2 SYGVKD. The V gene lost 0 bases and the J gene lost 0 bases, with 6 bases spanning the gap. Amplified material comprised TCR beta CDR3 regions derived from RNA transcripts. Following a first-round RT-PCR that used HTBI primers, a second-round multiplex PCR was carried out. TCRdb processed the multiplex PCR reads anew with MiXCR; each CDR3 protein has one entry. The sample yields some 1.1 million distinct CDR3 sequences, approximately 35% seen once.

Sequenced sample: peripheral blood or thyroid tissue (not recorded which). The source is an adult man with Graves' hyperthyroidism. The gene calls are TRBV10-3 and TRBJ2-6; no clear D. For the CDR3, the DNA is TGTGCCATCAGTGAGTCGGGCCTCTCTGGGGCCAACGTCCTGACTTTC. This translates into CAISESGLSGANVLTF.